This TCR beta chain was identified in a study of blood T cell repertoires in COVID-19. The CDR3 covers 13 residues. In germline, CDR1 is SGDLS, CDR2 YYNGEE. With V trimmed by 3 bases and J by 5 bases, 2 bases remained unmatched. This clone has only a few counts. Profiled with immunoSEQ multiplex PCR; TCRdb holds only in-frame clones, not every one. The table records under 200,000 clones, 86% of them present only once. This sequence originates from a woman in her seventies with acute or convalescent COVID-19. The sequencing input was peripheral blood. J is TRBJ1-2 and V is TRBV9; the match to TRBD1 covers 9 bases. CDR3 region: CASSAGTGYGYTF. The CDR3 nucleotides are TGTGCCAGCAGCGCAGGGACAGGGTATGGCTACACCTTC. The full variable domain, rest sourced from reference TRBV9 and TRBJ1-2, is DSGVTQTPKHLITATGQRVTLRCSPRSGDLSVYWYQQSLDQGLQFLIQYYNGEERAKGNILERFSAQQFPDLHSELNLSSLELGDSALYFCASSAGTGYGYTFGSGTRLTVV.